This passage covers 9 T cell receptor beta chains from one sample sequenced in a study of Graves' ophthalmopathy and Graves' hyperthyroidism. Investigators amplified TCR beta CDR3 regions from RNA transcripts. HTBI primers were used in a first-round RT-PCR, which preceded a second-round multiplex PCR. Each CDR3 protein gets one entry after TCRdb re-called the multiplex PCR reads with MiXCR. The repertoire consists of over a million distinct CDR3 sequences, with roughly two fifths occurring once and the leading ten covering 8.5% to 14%. The source material was peripheral blood or thyroid tissue (not recorded which). The source of these receptors is an adult man with Graves' hyperthyroidism.

This rearrangement joins TRBV7-2 to TRBJ2-7; D possibly matches TRBD1 or TRBD2 (5 bases each). CDR1 is SGHTA, CDR2 FQGNSA, per germline. The V end was cut by 1 base, the J end by 8 bases, with 6 bases between. The CDR3 runs 11 residues. CDR3 sequence: CASSLGGKQYF. The CDR3 coding sequence is TGTGCCAGCAGCTTAGGGGGGAAGCAGTACTTC.

Worth noting for this clonotype: The junction and the germline gene differ at one end; a read error may be behind it. V gene TRBV2 combines with J gene TRBJ2-7; D is uncertain. Germline V gene data show CDR1 as SNHLY and CDR2 as FYNNEI. CDR3 size: 14 residues. CDR3 nucleotides: TGTGCCAGCAGAGAAGGCAGGTGGAGTTACGAGCAGTACTTC. As protein: CASREGRWSYEQYF.

The chain is built from TRBV7-2 and TRBJ1-4, with TRBD1 as a possible D gene (6 bases). From germline, CDR1 is SGHTA and CDR2 FQGNSA. This CDR3 is 15 amino acids long. The V and J ends lost 5 bases and 3 bases respectively, with 13 bases between them. The CDR3 DNA reads as TGTGCCAGCAGCATAGACAGGAGTGCTAATGAAAAACTGTTTTTT. Translation gives CASSIDRSANEKLFF.

This chain connects TRBV29-1 to TRBJ2-2; possible D gene TRBD1, 6 bases. The CDR3 consists of 15 residues. CDR1 SQVTM and CDR2 ANQGSEA come from the germline V gene. Trimming left V 6 bases short and J 2 bases short, with 16 bases between. The CDR3 loop is CSVLNRATNTGELFF. CDR3 coding DNA: TGCAGCGTGCTTAACAGGGCAACTAACACCGGGGAGCTGTTTTTT.

DNA for the CDR3: TGTGCCAGCAGCCCTATGGGACAGGGGGCGGATCAGCCCCAGCATTTT. Amino acid sequence: CASSPMGQGADQPQHF. The rearrangement links TRBV5-6 to TRBJ1-5; 12 bases fit TRBD1. V was pared by 4 bases and J by 5 bases, with 7 bases of the junction left unmatched. This CDR3 is 16 amino acids long. Germline CDR1 is SGHDT and CDR2 is YYEEEE. Together with reference TRBV5-6 and TRBJ1-5, the CDR3 gives the full variable domain: DAGVTQSPTHLIKTRGQQVTLRCSPKSGHDTVSWYQQALGQGPQFIFQYYEEEERQRGNFPDRFSGHQFPNYSSELNVNALLLGDSALYLCASSPMGQGADQPQHFGDGTRLSIL.

In this sample, this clonotype turned up many times. This chain connects TRBV11-2 to TRBJ1-1; no clear D gene. Trimming took 8 bases from V and 3 from J, leaving 7 bases between them. This CDR3 comprises 11 residues. Germline values: CDR1 SGHAT, CDR2 FQNNGV. The CDR3 spells CASLGDTEAFF. CDR3 in DNA: TGTGCCAGCCTCGGGGACACTGAAGCTTTCTTT.

The chain carries TRBV20-1 and TRBJ2-7; 10 bases agree with TRBD1. After removal of 6 bases from V and 7 bases from J, the junction contained 9 bases not matched to a gene. Germline lookup yields CDR1 DFQATT and CDR2 SNEGSKA (reference sequence). CDR3 length: 13 amino acids. CDR3 loop: CSAAGTGAREQYF. The CDR3 DNA reads TGCAGTGCCGCCGGGACAGGGGCTCGTGAGCAGTACTTC.

Ten or more counts support this clonotype. The gene calls are TRBV7-2 and TRBJ2-2; perhaps TRBD2 as D (6 bases). The CDR3 runs 15 residues. Germline V gene lookup returns CDR1 SGHTA and CDR2 FQGNSA. V shed 7 bases and J shed 0 bases, with 12 bases lying between them. CDR3 residues: CASNPGLSNTGELFF. In nucleotides, the CDR3 is TGTGCCAGCAACCCGGGACTCTCGAACACCGGGGAGCTGTTTTTT.

This rearrangement joins TRBV29-1 to TRBJ1-2; D may be TRBD1 (5 bases). V lost 3 bases and J lost 8, with 22 bases in between. There are 15 residues in the CDR3. CDR1 SQVTM and CDR2 ANQGSEA come from the germline V gene. In DNA, the CDR3 is TGCAGCGTTGACAGGGAATCACCCTCCACTGGGGGCTACACCTTC. This translates into CSVDRESPSTGGYTF. The variable domain in full, with the rest retrieved from reference TRBV29-1 and TRBJ1-2, is SAVISQKPSRDICQRGTSLTIQCQVDSQVTMMFWYRQQPGQSLTLIATANQGSEATYESGFVIDKFPISRPNLTFSTLTVSNMSPEDSSIYLCSVDRESPSTGGYTFGSGTRLTVV.